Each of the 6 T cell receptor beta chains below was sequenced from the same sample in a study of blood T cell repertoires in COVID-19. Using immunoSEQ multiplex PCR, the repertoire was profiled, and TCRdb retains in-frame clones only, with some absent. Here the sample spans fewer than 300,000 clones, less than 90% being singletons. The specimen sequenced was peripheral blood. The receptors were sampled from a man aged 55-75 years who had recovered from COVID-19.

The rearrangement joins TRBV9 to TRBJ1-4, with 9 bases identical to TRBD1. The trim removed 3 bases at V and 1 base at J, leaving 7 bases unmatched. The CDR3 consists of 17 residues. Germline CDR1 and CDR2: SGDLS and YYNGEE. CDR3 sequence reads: CASSEGTTGGTNEKLFF. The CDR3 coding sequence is TGTGCCAGCAGCGAGGGAACGACAGGGGGAACTAATGAAAAACTGTTTTTT.

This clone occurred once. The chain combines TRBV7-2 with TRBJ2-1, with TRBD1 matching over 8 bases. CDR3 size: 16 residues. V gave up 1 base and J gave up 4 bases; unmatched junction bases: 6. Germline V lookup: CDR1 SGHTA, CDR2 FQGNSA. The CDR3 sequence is CASSLEAGGLYNEQFF. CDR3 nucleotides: TGTGCCAGCAGCTTAGAGGCAGGGGGCTTGTACAATGAGCAGTTCTTC. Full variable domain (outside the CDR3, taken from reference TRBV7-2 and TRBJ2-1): GAGVSQSPSNKVTEKGKDVELRCDPISGHTALYWYRQSLGQGLEFLIYFQGNSAPDKSGLPSDRFSAERTGGSVSTLTIQRTQQEDSAVYLCASSLEAGGLYNEQFFGPGTRLTVL.

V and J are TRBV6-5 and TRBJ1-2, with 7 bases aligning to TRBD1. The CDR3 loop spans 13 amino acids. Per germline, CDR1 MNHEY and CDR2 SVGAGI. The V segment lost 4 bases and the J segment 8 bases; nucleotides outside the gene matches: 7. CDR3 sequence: CASSLYQGGGYTF. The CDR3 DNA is TGTGCCAGCAGTTTGTATCAAGGGGGCGGCTACACCTTC.

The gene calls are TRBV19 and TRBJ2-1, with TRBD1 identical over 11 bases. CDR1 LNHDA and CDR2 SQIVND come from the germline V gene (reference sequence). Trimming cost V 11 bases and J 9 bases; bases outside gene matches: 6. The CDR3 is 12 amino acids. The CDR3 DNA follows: TGTGCCGGACAGGGGGCAAGGGGTGAGCAGTTCTTC. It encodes CAGQGARGEQFF. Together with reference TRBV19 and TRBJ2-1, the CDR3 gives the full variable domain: DGGITQSPKYLFRKEGQNVTLSCEQNLNHDAMYWYRQDPGQGLRLIYYSQIVNDFQKGDIAEGYSVSREKKESFPLTVTSAQKNPTAFYLCAGQGARGEQFFGPGTRLTVL.

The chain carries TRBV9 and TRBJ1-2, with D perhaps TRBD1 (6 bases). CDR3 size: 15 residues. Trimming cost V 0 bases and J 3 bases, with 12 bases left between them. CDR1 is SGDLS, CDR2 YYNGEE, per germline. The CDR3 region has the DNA TGTGCCAGCAGCGTAGTGGGGGGGCTCCACTATGGCTACACCTTC. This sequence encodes CASSVVGGLHYGYTF. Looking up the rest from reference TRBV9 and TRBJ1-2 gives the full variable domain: DSGVTQTPKHLITATGQRVTLRCSPRSGDLSVYWYQQSLDQGLQFLIQYYNGEERAKGNILERFSAQQFPDLHSELNLSSLELGDSALYFCASSVVGGLHYGYTFGSGTRLTVV.

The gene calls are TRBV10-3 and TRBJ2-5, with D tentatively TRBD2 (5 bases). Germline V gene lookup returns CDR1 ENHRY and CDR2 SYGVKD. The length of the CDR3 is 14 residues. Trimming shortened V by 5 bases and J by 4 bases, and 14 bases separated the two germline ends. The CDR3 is CAISSSNLGETQYF. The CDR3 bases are TGTGCCATCAGTTCTAGCAATTTGGGAGAGACCCAGTACTTC.